The 28 T cell receptor beta chains given below trace back to one sample, sequenced in a study of blood T cells in healthy people across ages. Using a J-beta primer mix together with a sample-barcoded 5' primer, a second PCR was run for roughly 7 to 11 cycles. TCRdb used MiXCR to reprocess the 5' RACE reads, holding one entry per CDR3 protein. The sample yields hundreds of thousands of distinct CDR3 sequences, more than 25% seen once. The sample consisted of blood. Receptors originate from a woman over 75 in good health.

This clonotype occurred many times. The chain employs TRBV29-1 and TRBJ2-5, with D perhaps TRBD1 or TRBD2 (5 bases each). This CDR3 comprises 12 residues. V lost 7 bases to trimming and J lost 3 bases, with 12 bases between them. CDR1 and CDR2 (germline): SQVTM, ANQGSEA. CDR3 bases: TGCAGCGCCCTCGGGGCGGAAGAGACCCAGTACTTC. It codes for CSALGAEETQYF.

For this clonotype: Possible read error: a much larger clone is one base away. Lacking the conserved final phenylalanine or tryptophan, this CDR3 likely reflects a read error. The J gene is TRBJ2-1, the V gene TRBV20-1; 10 bases fit TRBD2. CDR1 is DFQATT, CDR2 SNEGSKA, per germline (reference sequence). V trimming: 3 bases; J trimming: 5 bases; junction bases outside the gene matches: 10. This CDR3 region has 16 residues. The CDR3, as DNA: TGCAGTGCTAGTTCCGAGGGGACTAGCGTACACAATGAGCAGTTCGTC. As protein: CSASSEGTSVHNEQFV.

This clonotype was counted ten times or more. J is TRBJ1-2 and V is TRBV12-3 or TRBV12-4; D is unresolved. V was pared by 5 bases and J by 3 bases, with 13 bases between. The CDR3 totals 14 residues. CDR3 coding DNA: TGTGCCAGCAGTAGCCCCGGCGGTGACTATGGCTACACCTTC. Translation gives CASSSPGGDYGYTF.

This clonotype was recorded a few times. This clone may be a read error of a much larger clone one base away. This rearrangement joins TRBV6-5 to TRBJ2-1, with D tentatively TRBD2 (6 bases). The J call may not be correct, given that the DNA end is closer to TRBJ2-7. Per the germline V gene, CDR1 is MNHEY and CDR2 is SVGAGI. The CDR3 has 16 residues. CDR3: CASSSRGTFSYNEQYF. The CDR3 bases are TGTGCCAGCAGTTCTCGCGGGACTTTCTCCTACAATGAGCAGTACTTC.

This clonotype showed up many times. The rearrangement joins TRBV20-1 to TRBJ2-7; D may be TRBD2 (7 bases). CDR3 length: 12 amino acids. Looked up from germline, CDR1 is DFQATT and CDR2 is SNEGSKA (reference sequence). CDR3 DNA: TGCAGCGCAGGGGAGGGCTTTGGCGAGCAGTACTTC. It is translated as CSAGEGFGEQYF.

This clonotype was observed many times. As DNA, the CDR3 is TGCAGTGGAAGCGTACGGCCGGCAGATACGCAGTATTTT. It is translated as CSGSVRPADTQYF. This sequence joins TRBV20-1 and TRBJ2-3; no firm D call. Looked up from germline, CDR1 is DFQATT and CDR2 is SNEGSKA (reference sequence). The CDR3 totals 13 residues. The germline V and J ends were trimmed by 7 bases and 4 bases, with 15 bases remaining between them.

V gene TRBV11-2 combines with J gene TRBJ2-5; perhaps TRBD2 as D (5 bases). The CDR3 sequence is 14 residues long. Germline V lookup: CDR1 SGHAT, CDR2 FQNNGV. The V end lost 3 bases, the J end lost 5 bases, and 13 bases lay between the germline ends. CDR3 loop: CASSFNRGCETQYF. The CDR3 nucleotides read TGTGCCAGCAGCTTCAACCGGGGTTGTGAGACCCAGTACTTC.

This clonotype was detected only a few times. The chain employs TRBV30 and TRBJ1-6; D gene uncertain. The CDR3 is made up of 13 amino acids. The V end lost 4 bases, the J end lost 5 bases, and 9 bases lay between the germline ends. Germline V gives CDR1 GTSNPN, CDR2 SVGIG (reference sequence). The CDR3 bases are TGTGCCTGGACATCTACAAATAATTCACCCCTCCACTTT. The encoded protein is CAWTSTNNSPLHF.

This clonotype was observed many times. The chain is built from TRBV7-2 and TRBJ2-5, with TRBD1 matching over 7 bases. The CDR3 is 17 residues long. The V and J ends lost 2 bases and 5 bases, in that order; junction bases with no gene match: 14. CDR1 and CDR2 (germline): SGHTA, FQGNSA. The CDR3 DNA is TGTGCCAGCAGCTTAATGAGGGTGAGGGGGCGCACGGAGACCCAGTACTTC. Encoded protein: CASSLMRVRGRTETQYF.

As to this clonotype: The junction does not match germline at one end; this may be a read error. The V gene is TRBV7-9, the J gene TRBJ2-7, with D unresolved. Per the germline V gene, CDR1 is SEHNR and CDR2 is FQNEAQ (reference sequence). The CDR3 is made up of 12 amino acids. The CDR3: CASSPTVYGQYF. CDR3 nucleotides: TGTGCCAGCAGCCCGACGGTTTACGGGCAGTACTTC.

V usage is TRBV12-3 or TRBV12-4 and J usage is TRBJ2-5, with D uncertain. The closer fit of TRBJ2-7 to the DNA end suggests the J call may be wrong. The CDR3 loop spans 16 amino acids. In nucleotides, the CDR3 is TGTGCCAGCAGTTTAGCGCTGGGGATAGCCGCCCACGAGCAGTACTTC. Residues: CASSLALGIAAHEQYF.

Only a few counts were recorded for this clonotype. The chain combines TRBV6-2 or TRBV6-3 with TRBJ1-1; perhaps TRBD1 as D (5 bases). The CDR3 length is 13 residues. CDR1 is MNHEY, CDR2 SVGEGT, per germline. Trimming took off 7 bases at V and 3 bases at J, with 12 bases between the two ends. The CDR3 loop reads CASTPDSYTEAFF. The CDR3 DNA reads as TGTGCCAGCACCCCAGACAGCTACACTGAAGCTTTCTTT.

This clonotype was counted at least ten times. V is TRBV30 and J is TRBJ2-6; D gene uncertain. The CDR3 has 15 amino acids. Germline-derived CDR1 and CDR2 are GTSNPN and SVGIG (reference sequence). Trimming took off 0 bases at V and 0 bases at J, with 6 bases between the two ends. In nucleotides, the CDR3 is TGTGCCTGGAGTGTAATCGGCTCTGGGGCCAACGTCCTGACTTTC. Encoded protein: CAWSVIGSGANVLTF. The full variable domain, completed using reference TRBV30 and TRBJ2-6, is SQTIHQWPATLVQPVGSPLSLECTVEGTSNPNLYWYRQAAGRGLQLLFYSVGIGQISSEVPQNLSASRPQDRQFILSSKKLLLSDSGFYLCAWSVIGSGANVLTFGAGSRLTVL.

This sequence joins TRBV29-1 and TRBJ2-7; no reliable D call. Germline V gene sequence: CDR1 SQVTM, CDR2 ANQGSEA. The CDR3 has 14 amino acids. V lost 6 bases and J 3 bases, leaving 18 bases between the germline ends. CDR3: CSVVGPYSNYEQYF. CDR3 nucleotides: TGCAGCGTCGTAGGACCATACTCCAACTACGAGCAGTACTTC.

V and J are TRBV28 and TRBJ1-5; no clear D. There are 16 residues in the CDR3. The germline CDR1 and CDR2 sequences are MDHEN and SYDVKM. Trimming stripped 7 bases from V and 0 bases from J, with 16 bases between. The CDR3 loop is CASTLNADYSNQPQHF. Here the CDR3 DNA reads TGTGCCAGCACCTTGAACGCGGATTATAGCAATCAGCCCCAGCATTTT.

This clonotype was picked up many times. The CDR3 DNA reads TGCAGCGTTGCGGGGACGGGGACCCAGTACTTC. Translation gives CSVAGTGTQYF. The chain is built from TRBV29-1 and TRBJ2-5; D tentatively fits TRBD1 or TRBD2 (5 bases each). The CDR3 is made up of 11 amino acids. Trimming cost V 4 bases and J 7 bases, with 10 bases left between them. Germline CDR1 and CDR2: SQVTM and ANQGSEA.

This clonotype was detected many times. This rearrangement joins TRBV7-2 to TRBJ2-3, with 7 bases matching TRBD2. This CDR3 spans 16 amino acids. Germline-derived CDR1 and CDR2 are SGHTA and FQGNSA. The trim removed 5 bases at V and 0 bases at J, leaving 8 bases unmatched. The DNA of the CDR3 is TGTGCCAGCAGCCGTCGGGGGAGGGCTAGCACAGATACGCAGTATTTT. It yields the protein CASSRRGRASTDTQYF.

This clonotype was seen repeatedly, ten times or more. The rearrangement joins TRBV4-3 to TRBJ2-1, with D perhaps TRBD1 or TRBD2 (6 bases each). The germline gives CDR1 LGHNA, CDR2 YSLEER. Trimming cost V 0 bases and J 2 bases, with 11 bases left between them. This CDR3 contains 16 residues. The CDR3 spells CASSQDEGGAYNEQFF. The CDR3 region has the DNA TGCGCCAGCAGCCAAGATGAGGGGGGTGCCTACAATGAGCAGTTCTTC.

Concerning this clonotype itself: This could be a read error, since a much larger clone is one nucleotide away. The chain is built from TRBV7-9 and TRBJ2-5, with D possibly matching TRBD1 (5 bases). Germline CDR1 SEHNR, CDR2 FQNEAQ (reference sequence). The length of the CDR3 is 14 residues. V was trimmed by 4 bases and J by 1 base, leaving 10 bases between them. In DNA form, the CDR3 reads TGTGCCAGCAGCTGCAAGGGGCGCCAAGAGACCCAGTACTTC. Translating it yields CASSCKGRQETQYF.

Note on this clonotype: This could be a read error, since a much larger clone is one nucleotide away. The chain combines TRBV6-6 with TRBJ1-6; 8 bases fit TRBD1. Germline assignment: CDR1 MNHNY and CDR2 SVGAGI (reference sequence). The CDR3 spans 16 residues. The CDR3 nucleotides are TGTGCCAGCAGTTACCTGACAGGGGTCGTGAATTCACCCCGCCACTTT. Amino acid sequence: CASSYLTGVVNSPRHF.

In this sample, this clonotype turned up a few times. This may be a read error, as it is one base from a much larger clone. The chain combines TRBV3-1 with TRBJ2-7; perhaps D is TRBD1 or TRBD2 (5 bases each). This CDR3 is 12 amino acids long. The V end lost 8 bases, the J end lost 3 bases, and 11 bases lay between the germline ends. Germline V lookup: CDR1 LGHDT, CDR2 YNNKEL (reference sequence). CDR3 DNA sequence: TGTGCCAGCGGCCGTGGGGGCTACGAGCAGTACTTC. Translated, it gives CASGRGGYEQYF.

This rearrangement joins TRBV5-1 to TRBJ2-1; D call uncertain. V lost 4 bases and J lost 2, with 16 bases in between. This CDR3 comprises 16 residues. Germline CDR1 is SGHRS and CDR2 is YFSETQ. CDR3 protein: CASSLDGPPTYNEQFF. The CDR3 DNA follows: TGCGCCAGCAGCCTGGATGGTCCTCCAACCTACAATGAGCAGTTCTTC.

Details on this clonotype: A much larger clonotype is one base distant, so this may be a read error. This rearrangement joins TRBV2 to TRBJ2-5, with TRBD2 identical over 9 bases. Trimming removed 4 bases from V and 11 bases from J; junction bases left unmatched: 8. CDR3 size: 13 residues. Germline CDR1 reads SNHLY; CDR2 reads FYNNEI. CDR3 nucleotides: TGTGCCAGCAGTGCTAGCGGGGAGCTATTACAGTACTTC. Its translation: CASSASGELLQYF.

J is TRBJ1-2 and V is TRBV20-1; D gene unclear. The germline gives CDR1 DFQATT, CDR2 SNEGSKA (reference sequence). V shed 0 bases and J shed 7 bases, with 9 bases lying between them. This CDR3 is 12 amino acids long. Here the CDR3 DNA reads TGCAGTGCTAGAGATGAAACAACTGGCTACACCTTC. It codes for CSARDETTGYTF.

The chain couples TRBV5-1 to TRBJ1-3; D gene uncertain. The CDR3 extends over 17 amino acids. In germline, CDR1 is SGHRS, CDR2 YFSETQ. V was clipped by 0 bases and J by 3 bases, with 16 bases between them. CDR3 coding DNA: TGCGCCAGCAGCTTGGCGGCAGACTCTACAATTGGAAACACCATATATTTT. Protein sequence: CASSLAADSTIGNTIYF.

This clonotype has a handful of counts. This chain joins TRBV12-3 or TRBV12-4 and TRBJ2-3; 9 bases are a match to TRBD2. The CDR3 covers 12 residues. The V and J ends lost 8 bases and 9 bases, in that order; junction bases with no gene match: 6. The CDR3 DNA sequence: TGTGCCAGCCTCCTTGCGGGGGGGACGCAGTATTTT. This sequence encodes CASLLAGGTQYF.

This clonotype was detected ten times or more. The rearrangement joins TRBV5-6 to TRBJ2-3; D not certain. CDR1 is SGHDT and CDR2 is YYEEEE in the germline V gene. This CDR3 comprises 19 residues. Deletions cut 0 bases from V and 0 bases from J, with 20 bases between. CDR3 loop: CASSLDGVPILSSTDTQYF. CDR3 coding DNA: TGTGCCAGCAGCTTGGACGGAGTACCCATTCTGTCTAGCACAGATACGCAGTATTTT.

The V gene is TRBV18, the J gene TRBJ2-1, with D uncertain. The J call may be faulty, since TRBJ2-7 better matches the DNA end. CDR3 length equals 17 residues. Germline values: CDR1 KGHSH, CDR2 LQKENI. CDR3 nucleotides: TGTGCCAGCTCACCAACCGAGGTAGGACGCTCCTACAATGAGCAGTACTTC. Translation gives CASSPTEVGRSYNEQYF.